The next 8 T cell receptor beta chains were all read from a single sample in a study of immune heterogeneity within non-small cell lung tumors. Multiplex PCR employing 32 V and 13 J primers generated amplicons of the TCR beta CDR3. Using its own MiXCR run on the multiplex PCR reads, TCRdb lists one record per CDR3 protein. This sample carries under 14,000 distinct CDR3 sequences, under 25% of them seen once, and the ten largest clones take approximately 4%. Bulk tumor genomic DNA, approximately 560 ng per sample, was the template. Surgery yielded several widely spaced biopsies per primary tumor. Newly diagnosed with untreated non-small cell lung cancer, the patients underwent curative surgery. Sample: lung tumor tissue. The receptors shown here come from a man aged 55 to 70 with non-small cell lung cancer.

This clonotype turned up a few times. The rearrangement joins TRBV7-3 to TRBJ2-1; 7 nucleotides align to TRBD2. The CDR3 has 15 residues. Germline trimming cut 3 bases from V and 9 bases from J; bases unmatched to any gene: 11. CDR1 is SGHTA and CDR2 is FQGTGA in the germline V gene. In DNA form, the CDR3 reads TGTGCCAGCAGCTTCGCCGGGACTACTGGCGGTGAGCAGTTCTTC. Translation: CASSFAGTTGGEQFF. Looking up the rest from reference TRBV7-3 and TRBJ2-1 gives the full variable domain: GAGVSQTPSNKVTEKGKYVELRCDPISGHTALYWYRQSLGQGPEFLIYFQGTGAADDSGLPNDRFFAVRPEGSVSTLKIQRTERGDSAVYLCASSFAGTTGGEQFFGPGTRLTVL.

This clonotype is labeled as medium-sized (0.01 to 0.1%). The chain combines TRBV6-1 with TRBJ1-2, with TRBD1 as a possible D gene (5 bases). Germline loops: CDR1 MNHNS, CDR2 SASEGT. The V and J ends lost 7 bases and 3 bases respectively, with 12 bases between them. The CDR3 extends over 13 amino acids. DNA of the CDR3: TGTGCCAGCACCCCGGGGCTTGACTATGGCTACACCTTC. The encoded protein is CASTPGLDYGYTF.

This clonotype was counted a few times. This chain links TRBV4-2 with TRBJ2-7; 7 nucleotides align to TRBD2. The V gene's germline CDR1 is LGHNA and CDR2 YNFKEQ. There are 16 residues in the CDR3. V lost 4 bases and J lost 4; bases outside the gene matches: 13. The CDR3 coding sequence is TGTGCCAGCAGCCTCCAAGGTGCTAGCGGAAAATACGAGCAGTACTTC. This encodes CASSLQGASGKYEQYF.

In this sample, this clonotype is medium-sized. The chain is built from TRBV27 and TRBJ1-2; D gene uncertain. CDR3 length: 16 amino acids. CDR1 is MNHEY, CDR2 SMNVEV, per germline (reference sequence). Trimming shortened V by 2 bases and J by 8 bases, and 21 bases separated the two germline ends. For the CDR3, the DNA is TGTGCCAGCAGTTTAGAGTGGCATAAGTCTTTATTAGGCTACACCTTC. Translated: CASSLEWHKSLLGYTF.

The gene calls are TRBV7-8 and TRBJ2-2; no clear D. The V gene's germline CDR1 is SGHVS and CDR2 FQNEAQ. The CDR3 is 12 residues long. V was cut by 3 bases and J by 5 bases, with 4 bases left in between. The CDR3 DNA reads TGTGCCAGCAGCTTCCGGACCGGGGAGCTGTTTTTT. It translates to CASSFRTGELFF.

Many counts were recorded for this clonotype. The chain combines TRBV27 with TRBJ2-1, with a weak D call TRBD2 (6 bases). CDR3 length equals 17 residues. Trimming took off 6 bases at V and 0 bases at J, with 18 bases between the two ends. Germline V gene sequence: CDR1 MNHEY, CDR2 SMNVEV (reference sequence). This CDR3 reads CASRPPGLVSSYNEQFF. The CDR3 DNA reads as TGTGCCAGCAGACCCCCGGGACTCGTGAGCTCCTACAATGAGCAGTTCTTC.

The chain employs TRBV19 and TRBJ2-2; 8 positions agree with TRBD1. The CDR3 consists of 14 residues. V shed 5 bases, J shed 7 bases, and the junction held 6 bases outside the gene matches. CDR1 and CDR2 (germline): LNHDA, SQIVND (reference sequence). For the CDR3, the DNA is TGTGCCAGTAGTTCTCAGGGGGCTGTCGGGGAGCTGTTTTTT. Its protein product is CASSSQGAVGELFF.

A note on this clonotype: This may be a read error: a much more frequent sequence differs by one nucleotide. DNA for the CDR3: TGTGCCAGCAGTCAGATCAGCGGGAGTATCGGGCATTACTTC. Protein: CASSQISGSIGHYF. The chain joins TRBV6-4 to TRBJ2-7, with 8 bases identical to TRBD2. Germline lookup yields CDR1 MRHNA and CDR2 SNTAGT. This CDR3 is 14 amino acids long. Unmatched junction bases numbered 16, after V lost 5 bases and J lost 13 bases.